These 19 T cell receptor beta chains came from one sample sequenced in a study of T cell responses to AZD1222 COVID-19 vaccine. Method: immunoSEQ multiplex PCR; TCRdb's copy keeps in-frame clones and lacks some. The sample contains about 150,000 clones, approximately 90% of which appear only once. The material was peripheral blood, obtained on day 0 of AZD1222 vaccination. The receptors derive from an adult in good health.

This chain links TRBV10-3 with TRBJ2-7; D call uncertain. The CDR3 is made up of 15 amino acids. Per the germline V gene, CDR1 is ENHRY and CDR2 is SYGVKD. Deletions cut 3 bases from V and 2 bases from J, with 14 bases between. The CDR3 region has the DNA TGTGCCATCAGTGACCTGGCTAGGAGCCCCTACGAGCAGTACTTC. This translates into CAISDLARSPYEQYF.

V gene TRBV5-1 combines with J gene TRBJ2-3; TRBD2 agrees at 8 bases. The germline V gene has CDR1 SGHRS and CDR2 YFSETQ. The CDR3 is 16 amino acids. J gave up 3 bases and V 7 bases, and 13 bases lay outside the gene matches. The CDR3 sequence is CASHGSGGRGTDTQYF. CDR3 sequence (DNA): TGCGCCAGCCACGGGAGCGGGGGCCGGGGTACAGATACGCAGTATTTT. Drawing the rest from reference TRBV5-1 and TRBJ2-3, the complete variable domain is KAGVTQTPRYLIKTRGQQVTLSCSPISGHRSVSWYQQTPGQGLQFLFEYFSETQRNKGNFPGRFSGRQFSNSRSEMNVSTLELGDSALYLCASHGSGGRGTDTQYFGPGTRLTVL.

CDR3 DNA: TGCGCCAGCAGCCAAGCAGGGTTTGAGCAGTTCTTC. It translates to CASSQAGFEQFF. The rearrangement links TRBV4-1 to TRBJ2-1; D perhaps matches TRBD1 (5 bases). Deletions cut 1 base from V and 9 bases from J, with 7 bases between. This CDR3 spans 12 amino acids. Looked up from germline, CDR1 is MGHRA and CDR2 is YSYEKL.

The V call is TRBV6-1, the J call TRBJ2-5; D gene ambiguous. Germline V gene lookup returns CDR1 MNHNS and CDR2 SASEGT. Trimming cost V 3 bases and J 5 bases, with 19 bases left between them. The CDR3 runs to 16 residues. The CDR3 is CASSEVSIIPWETQYF. The CDR3 DNA reads TGTGCCAGCAGTGAGGTTTCAATAATCCCCTGGGAGACCCAGTACTTC.

The gene calls are TRBV5-6 and TRBJ1-1; D not certain. Germline values: CDR1 SGHDT, CDR2 YYEEEE. Trimming cost V 5 bases and J 1 base, with 12 bases left between them. This CDR3 has 14 residues. CDR3 nucleotide sequence: TGTGCCAGCAGTCAAAGCAGGCGGAACACTGAAGCTTTCTTT. Translation gives CASSQSRRNTEAFF.

This rearrangement joins TRBV3-1 (or the pseudogene TRBV3-2) to TRBJ2-5; the D is unclear. V lost 3 bases and J lost 6, with 8 bases in between. CDR1 and CDR2 from the germline V gene are LGHDT and YNNKEL (reference sequence). The CDR3 has 12 residues. As DNA, the CDR3 is TGTGCCAGCAGCCAGGACCTTCAGACCCAGTACTTC. It translates to CASSQDLQTQYF.

This chain uses TRBV6-5 with TRBJ2-1; no definite D call. V lost 2 bases and J lost 7, with 0 bases in between. CDR3 size: 10 residues. In germline, CDR1 is MNHEY, CDR2 SVGAGI. CDR3 nucleotide sequence: TGTGCCAGCAGTTACAATGAGCAGTTCTTC. Its translation: CASSYNEQFF.

The chain employs TRBV19 and TRBJ1-1, with unresolved D. Trimming stripped 5 bases from V and 6 bases from J, with 10 bases between. From germline, CDR1 is LNHDA and CDR2 SQIVND (reference sequence). CDR3 length: 12 residues. CDR3 nucleotides: TGTGCCAGTAGTTCCCGAAGGGCTGAAGCTTTCTTT. It encodes CASSSRRAEAFF.

V gene TRBV11-3 combines with J gene TRBJ2-5; maybe TRBD1 (6 bases). The CDR3 loop spans 14 amino acids. Deletions cut 1 base from V and 3 bases from J, with 9 bases between. Germline V gives CDR1 SGHNT, CDR2 YENEEA. The CDR3 coding sequence is TGTGCCAGCAGCTTAGGGTACAGGGAAGAGACCCAGTACTTC. Protein product: CASSLGYREETQYF. Together with reference TRBV11-3 and TRBJ2-5, the CDR3 gives the full variable domain: EAGVVQSPRYKIIEKKQPVAFWCNPISGHNTLYWYLQNLGQGPELLIRYENEEAVDDSQLPKDRFSAERLKGVDSTLKIQPAELGDSAVYLCASSLGYREETQYFGPGTRLLVL.

The CDR3 loop is CASSETEAFF. Written as DNA, the CDR3 is TGTGCCAGCAGTGAGACAGAAGCTTTCTTT. The rearrangement links TRBV2 to TRBJ1-1; no clear D. CDR1 and CDR2 (germline): SNHLY, FYNNEI. Trimming took off 3 bases at V and 8 bases at J, with 4 bases between the two ends. The CDR3 loop spans 10 amino acids.

The chain combines TRBV4-3 with TRBJ2-7, with 8 bases fitting TRBD1. The CDR3 length is 15 residues. Germline CDR1 reads LGHNA; CDR2 reads YSLEER. The V and J ends lost 6 bases and 0 bases, in that order; junction bases with no gene match: 7. CDR3 loop: CASSLGQGPSYEQYF. Written as DNA, the CDR3 is TGCGCCAGCAGTCTCGGACAGGGACCCTCCTACGAGCAGTACTTC.

V and J are TRBV27 and TRBJ1-1, with a tentative D call TRBD1 (5 bases). This CDR3 spans 14 amino acids. V lost 5 bases and J lost 8, with 18 bases in between. Per the germline V gene, CDR1 is MNHEY and CDR2 is SMNVEV (reference sequence). The CDR3 nucleotides read TGTGCCAGCAGTGAACCGGGACGCCCATTCGAAGCTTTCTTT. It encodes CASSEPGRPFEAFF.

About this clone: The same CDR3 arises from other DNA sequences in this sample as well. The chain combines TRBV5-1 with TRBJ1-3; D perhaps matches TRBD1 (5 bases). The CDR3 consists of 15 residues. Germline CDR1 and CDR2: SGHRS and YFSETQ. The V end was cut by 0 bases, the J end by 0 bases, with 7 bases between. DNA of the CDR3: TGCGCCAGCAGCTTGGAGGGGAACTCTGGAAACACCATATATTTT. Its translation is CASSLEGNSGNTIYF. Full variable domain (outside the CDR3, taken from reference TRBV5-1 and TRBJ1-3): KAGVTQTPRYLIKTRGQQVTLSCSPISGHRSVSWYQQTPGQGLQFLFEYFSETQRNKGNFPGRFSGRQFSNSRSEMNVSTLELGDSALYLCASSLEGNSGNTIYFGEGSWLTVV.

This sequence joins TRBV9 and TRBJ1-2; a weak D match, TRBD1 (6 bases). This CDR3 is 14 amino acids long. Germline loops: CDR1 SGDLS, CDR2 YYNGEE. V dropped 3 bases and J dropped 8 bases, with 17 bases sitting between them. CDR3 sequence (DNA): TGTGCCAGCAGCGGCTTAGGGGGTGCAGCGGGCTACACCTTC. Its translation is CASSGLGGAAGYTF.

The V call is TRBV11-3, the J call TRBJ2-1, with 8 bases identical to TRBD2. The CDR3 consists of 15 residues. V lost 5 bases to trimming and J lost 7 bases; unmatched junction nucleotides: 10. Germline values: CDR1 SGHNT, CDR2 YENEEA. CDR3 amino acids: CASSPKRGPKNEQFF. The CDR3, as DNA: TGTGCCAGCAGCCCGAAGCGGGGGCCTAAAAATGAGCAGTTCTTC.

The chain is built from TRBV11-2 and TRBJ1-6, with a weak D call TRBD1 (5 bases). The germline V gene encodes CDR1 SGHAT and CDR2 FQNNGV. This CDR3 region has 14 residues. Trimming cost V 0 bases and J 9 bases, with 9 bases left between them. CDR3 sequence (DNA): TGTGCCAGCAGCTTAGATCCAGGGAGTTCACCCCTCCACTTT. Its protein is CASSLDPGSSPLHF.

This clone was seen only once. The chain joins TRBV7-9 to TRBJ1-5; D possibly corresponds to TRBD1 (5 bases). Germline CDR1 and CDR2: SEHNR and FQNEAQ (reference sequence). Trimming removed 4 bases at V and 3 bases at J, with 13 bases between. The CDR3 has 15 amino acids. CDR3: CASSSAGRDNQPQHF. The CDR3 DNA follows: TGTGCCAGCAGCTCCGCGGGACGGGACAATCAGCCCCAGCATTTT.

This chain connects TRBV9 to TRBJ2-3, with 10 bases identical to TRBD1. Germline loops: CDR1 SGDLS, CDR2 YYNGEE. The CDR3 is 15 residues long. V lost 3 bases and J lost 4; bases outside the gene matches: 5. The CDR3 reads CASSAFGQGADTQYF. The CDR3, as DNA: TGTGCCAGCAGCGCATTCGGACAGGGGGCAGATACGCAGTATTTT.

The chain links TRBV5-6 to TRBJ2-7; D is unclear. V lost 4 bases, J lost 6 bases, and 14 bases lay in between. CDR3 length equals 13 residues. Germline CDR1 SGHDT, CDR2 YYEEEE. The CDR3 protein is CASSRGGVFEQYF. The DNA for the CDR3 is TGTGCCAGCAGCCGAGGTGGGGTTTTCGAGCAGTACTTC.